Listed below are T cell receptor beta chains from one sample, sequenced in a study of beta chain features in type 1 diabetes. Generated by immunoSEQ multiplex PCR, the TCRdb table keeps only in-frame clones and is missing some. The sample records 160,000 or so clones, around 9.7% being singletons. The sequencing sample was made of central memory CD4+ T cells from blood. The origin of the receptors is a woman aged 25-40 years with type 1 diabetes. Each CDR3 is given with its conserved first and last residue. A D gene is named only where the DNA matches it firmly. The size entry is marked missing in some rows and otherwise reads once, few, many or a size class.

TRBJ2-1 | NA | few | TRBV7-8 | CASSLGTVNEQFF | TGTGCCAGCAGCTTAGGGACAGTTAATGAGCAGTTCTTC
TRBJ2-7 | TRBD1 | few | TRBV19 | CASSIRGQVYEQYF | TGTGCCAGTAGTATTAGGGGGCAAGTATACGAGCAGTACTTC
TRBJ1-2 | NA | NA | TRBV11-3 | CASSPQAGEGVYGYTF | TGTGCCAGCAGCCCACAGGCTGGGGAAGGGGTCTATGGCTACACCTTC
TRBJ2-2 | NA | NA | TRBV15 | CATSREAGNTGELFF | TGTGCCACCAGCAGAGAGGCGGGTAACACCGGGGAGCTGTTTTTT
TRBJ2-7 | NA | few | TRBV5-4 | CASSPTGSSYEQYF | TGTGCCAGCAGCCCAACAGGGAGCTCCTACGAGCAGTACTTC
TRBJ1-5 | TRBD1 | few | TRBV7-2 | CASSRQGGQPQHF | TGTGCCAGCAGCCGACAGGGTGGCCAGCCCCAGCATTTT
TRBJ2-7 | NA | NA | TRBV5-4 | CASSLVLDATGSYEQYF | TGTGCCAGCAGCTTGGTACTAGACGCCACTGGCTCCTACGAGCAGTACTTC
TRBJ1-1 | TRBD1 | few | TRBV30 | CAWTGTGRVETEAFF | TGTGCCTGGACCGGGACAGGGAGGGTAGAGACTGAAGCTTTCTTT
TRBJ2-7 | TRBD1 | few | TRBV7-9 | CASSTGQGITYEQYF | TGTGCCAGCAGCACAGGACAGGGAATCACCTACGAGCAGTACTTC
TRBJ2-7 | TRBD1 | few | TRBV5-1 | CASSSATGVSYEQYF | TGCGCCAGCAGCTCTGCCACAGGGGTATCCTACGAGCAGTACTTC